The 25 T cell receptor beta chains presented below share a single source sample, sequenced in a study of cytomegalovirus exposure and HLA in healthy donors. The primer mix had 60 Vbeta and 13 Jbeta primers. Method: immunoSEQ multiplex PCR; TCRdb's copy keeps in-frame clones and lacks some. The sample includes some 130,000 clones, about 76% of them seen just once. The specimen sequenced was PBMCs. The receptors derive from a young man in good health and CMV-seronegative.

This clone was seen once. The chain is built from TRBV19 and TRBJ1-4; D may be TRBD1 (6 bases). V lost 5 bases and J 5 bases, leaving 18 bases between the germline ends. Germline-derived CDR1 and CDR2 are LNHDA and SQIVND (reference sequence). This CDR3 is 16 amino acids long. The CDR3 here is CASSARNRAPNEKLFF. The CDR3 region has the DNA TGTGCCAGTAGTGCACGAAACAGGGCTCCGAATGAAAAACTGTTTTTT.

The J gene is TRBJ2-2, the V gene TRBV7-8, with a weak D call TRBD2 (7 bases). The CDR3 consists of 13 residues. Germline-derived CDR1 and CDR2 are SGHVS and FQNEAQ. Trimming pared 8 bases from V and 5 bases from J, leaving 12 bases between. The CDR3 here is CASRGAGTGELFF. The CDR3 DNA reads as TGTGCCAGCCGGGGGGCTGGGACCGGGGAGCTGTTTTTT.

The chain uses TRBV9 and TRBJ1-1, with a possible D match to TRBD1 (6 bases). V was clipped by 4 bases and J by 4 bases, with 20 bases between them. The CDR3 is 16 amino acids. Germline V lookup: CDR1 SGDLS, CDR2 YYNGEE. The CDR3 protein is CASSTRDNRLTTEAFF. CDR3 in DNA: TGTGCCAGCAGCACTAGGGACAACCGGCTAACCACTGAAGCTTTCTTT.

This clone was recorded a few times. The chain has TRBV4-3 and TRBJ1-6, with D uncertain. Germline V gives CDR1 LGHNA, CDR2 YSLEER. V lost 4 bases, J lost 10 bases, and 17 bases lay in between. The CDR3 runs to 15 residues. CDR3 coding DNA: TGCGCCAGCAGCCTGCACGGCGGTTTAGGATCACCCCTCCACTTT. Its protein product is CASSLHGGLGSPLHF.

This clone was counted once. DNA for the CDR3: TGTGCCAGCAGCGCGGCTCCGGGGACCTACGAGCAGTACTTC. Protein: CASSAAPGTYEQYF. The chain combines TRBV9 with TRBJ2-7; D may be TRBD2 (5 bases). The germline V gene has CDR1 SGDLS and CDR2 YYNGEE. V was trimmed by 3 bases and J by 2 bases, leaving 12 bases between them. The CDR3 loop spans 14 amino acids.

This clone was observed a few times. One junction end disagrees with the germline gene, perhaps due to a read error. This sequence joins TRBV30 and TRBJ1-1, with D possibly TRBD1 on 5 matching bases. Germline CDR1 GTSNPN, CDR2 SVGIG (reference sequence). The CDR3 contains 11 residues. This CDR3 is CAWSVSPGKLF. DNA of the CDR3: TGTGCCTGGAGTGTTAGCCCAGGGAAGCTCTTT.

V and J are TRBV4-1 and TRBJ2-7, with 10 bases identical to TRBD2. After removal of 0 bases from V and 6 bases from J, the junction contained 8 bases not matched to a gene. Germline values: CDR1 MGHRA, CDR2 YSYEKL. The CDR3 has 16 residues. CDR3 coding DNA: TGCGCCAGCAGCCAAGAAGGGCTAGCGGGAGTAGGCGAGCAGTACTTC. Translation gives CASSQEGLAGVGEQYF.

The chain has TRBV10-3 and TRBJ2-5; perhaps TRBD2 as D (5 bases). Trimming took off 2 bases at V and 0 bases at J, with 7 bases between the two ends. This CDR3 contains 14 residues. CDR1 is ENHRY and CDR2 is SYGVKD in the germline V gene. The CDR3 DNA reads as TGTGCCATCAGTGAGAACGGGAACCAAGAGACCCAGTACTTC. This gives the protein CAISENGNQETQYF.

This clone was recorded a few times. The chain combines TRBV10-3 with TRBJ1-1, with D unclear. Germline V gene sequence: CDR1 ENHRY, CDR2 SYGVKD. The CDR3 extends over 14 amino acids. V was pared by 11 bases and J by 3 bases, with 19 bases between. CDR3 loop: CAVTLSPGDTEAFF. For the CDR3, the DNA is TGTGCCGTCACATTGTCGCCCGGGGACACTGAAGCTTTCTTT.

The CDR3 reads CASSQVGGNYGYTF. Here the CDR3 DNA reads TGCGCCAGCAGCCAAGTAGGGGGAAACTATGGCTACACCTTC. The V and J genes are TRBV4-1 and TRBJ1-2, with TRBD1 as a possible D gene (6 bases). Trimming shortened V by 1 base and J by 2 bases, and 8 bases separated the two germline ends. The V gene's germline CDR1 is MGHRA and CDR2 YSYEKL. The CDR3 totals 14 residues.

As for this clone: The sample holds other DNA sequences that translate to the same CDR3. This chain uses TRBV7-2 with TRBJ1-4; 9 nucleotides agree with TRBD1. Germline CDR1 SGHTA, CDR2 FQGNSA. The length of the CDR3 is 14 residues. The V segment lost 3 bases and the J segment 7 bases; nucleotides outside the gene matches: 3. CDR3 coding DNA: TGTGCCAGCAGCTTCGACAGGGGGGGTGAAAAACTGTTTTTT. Protein product: CASSFDRGGEKLFF.

The rearrangement uses TRBV10-3 and TRBJ1-1; D is ambiguous. V lost 6 bases and J 2 bases, leaving 13 bases between the germline ends. Germline assignment: CDR1 ENHRY and CDR2 SYGVKD. The CDR3 is made up of 14 amino acids. The CDR3 sequence is CAIREQTINTEAFF. CDR3 sequence (DNA): TGTGCCATCAGGGAACAGACGATTAACACTGAAGCTTTCTTT.

The chain joins TRBV5-1 to TRBJ1-1; 8 bases fit TRBD1. The CDR3 runs to 15 residues. Germline CDR1 is SGHRS and CDR2 is YFSETQ. V was pared by 8 bases and J by 1 base, with 10 bases of the junction left unmatched. CDR3 loop: CASRTGTLKNTEAFF. The CDR3 DNA reads as TGCGCCAGTCGGACAGGGACCCTGAAGAACACTGAAGCTTTCTTT.

The chain employs TRBV10-3 and TRBJ1-4; TRBD1 aligns across 7 bases. V shed 6 bases, J shed 7 bases, and the junction held 8 bases outside the gene matches. There are 14 residues in the CDR3. Germline V gene sequence: CDR1 ENHRY, CDR2 SYGVKD. CDR3 loop: CAISAGGSGEKLFF. The CDR3 DNA reads TGTGCCATCAGCGCAGGGGGATCAGGTGAAAAACTGTTTTTT.

The CDR3 nucleotides are TGTGCCAGCACCCCCCGGGTAACGAACACCGGGGAGCTGTTTTTT. This codes for CASTPRVTNTGELFF. The chain combines TRBV5-4 with TRBJ2-2; no clear D gene. CDR1 SGHNT and CDR2 YYREEE come from the germline V gene (reference sequence). The CDR3 consists of 15 residues. Trimming left V 6 bases short and J 0 bases short, with 12 bases between.

This clone was recorded only once. The CDR3 is CASSVQGSTGELFF. CDR3 bases: TGTGCCAGCTCAGTCCAGGGAAGCACCGGGGAGCTGTTTTTT. The V gene is TRBV18, the J gene TRBJ2-2, with D perhaps TRBD1 (5 bases). CDR3 length: 14 amino acids. The ends were cut back, 5 bases at V and 4 bases at J, with 11 bases in the middle. The germline V gene has CDR1 KGHSH and CDR2 LQKENI. The variable domain in full, completed from reference TRBV18 and TRBJ2-2, reads NAGVMQNPRHLVRRRGQEARLRCSPMKGHSHVYWYRQLPEEGLKFMVYLQKENIIDESGMPKERFSAEFPKEGPSILRIQQVVRGDSAAYFCASSVQGSTGELFFGEGSRLTVL.

This clone showed up just once. The V and J genes are TRBV28 and TRBJ1-5; D might be TRBD1 (5 bases). This CDR3 comprises 16 residues. CDR1 and CDR2 (germline): MDHEN, SYDVKM. Trimming took 2 bases from V and 6 from J, leaving 17 bases between them. The CDR3 sequence is CASSLVGLMGGQPQHF. DNA for the CDR3: TGTGCCAGCAGTTTAGTGGGGCTCATGGGAGGTCAGCCCCAGCATTTT.

This clone was recorded only once. V is TRBV7-2 and J is TRBJ1-1, with D maybe TRBD1 (5 bases). Germline V CDR1 and CDR2: SGHTA, FQGNSA. This CDR3 is 14 amino acids long. Trimming stripped 7 bases from V and 4 bases from J, with 16 bases between. The CDR3 here is CASIMTAGVTEAFF. The CDR3, as DNA: TGTGCCAGCATCATGACAGCTGGCGTCACTGAAGCTTTCTTT.

The V and J genes are TRBV19 and TRBJ1-2; 9 bases line up with TRBD1. The trim removed 7 bases at V and 4 bases at J, leaving 4 bases unmatched. This CDR3 is 13 amino acids long. Germline CDR1 reads LNHDA; CDR2 reads SQIVND (reference sequence). The DNA for the CDR3 is TGTGCCAGTACTCAGGACAGGGGCTATGGCTACACCTTC. It codes for CASTQDRGYGYTF.

The chain has TRBV2 and TRBJ1-1; D call uncertain. The CDR3 is 11 amino acids. CDR1 is SNHLY and CDR2 is FYNNEI in the germline V gene. Deletions cut 3 bases from V and 11 bases from J, with 10 bases between. CDR3 DNA sequence: TGTGCCAGCAGTGAGACGGTGCGGGCTTTCTTT. Encoded protein: CASSETVRAFF.

This clone was recorded only once. The same CDR3 can be traced to other DNA sequences in this sample. The CDR3 DNA sequence: TGTGCCAGCAGTCTTCGATCAGGGGCTGGGGCCAACGTCCTGACTTTC. It codes for CASSLRSGAGANVLTF. V gene TRBV27 combines with J gene TRBJ2-6, with a possible D match to TRBD1 (6 bases). Trimming took 5 bases from V and 2 from J, leaving 13 bases between them. Germline-derived CDR1 and CDR2 are MNHEY and SMNVEV (reference sequence). The CDR3 contains 16 residues.

The CDR3 DNA reads as TGTGCCAGCAGTTTATCCGGGGCTGGAAACACCATATATTTT. It specifies CASSLSGAGNTIYF. The chain combines TRBV27 with TRBJ1-3, with no clear D. This CDR3 is 14 amino acids long. Looked up from germline, CDR1 is MNHEY and CDR2 is SMNVEV (reference sequence). Deletions cut 0 bases from V and 2 bases from J, with 5 bases between.

This clone was picked up one time. V usage is TRBV6-6 and J usage is TRBJ1-5; the match to TRBD1 covers 8 bases. The CDR3 totals 14 residues. The germline V gene encodes CDR1 MNHNY and CDR2 SVGAGI (reference sequence). V was clipped by 6 bases and J by 4 bases; unmatched bases: 5. The CDR3 protein is CASSPGTGNQPQHF. The CDR3 region has the DNA TGTGCCAGCAGCCCAGGGACAGGAAATCAGCCCCAGCATTTT.

This chain joins TRBV12-5 and TRBJ2-7; TRBD1 agrees at 7 bases. Germline-derived CDR1 and CDR2 are LGHNT and FRNRAP. V lost 2 bases and J lost 3; bases outside the gene matches: 10. The CDR3 is made up of 16 amino acids. The CDR3 protein is CASGLPLGHRGYEQYF. The CDR3 DNA is TGTGCTAGTGGTTTGCCCTTGGGACACAGGGGCTACGAGCAGTACTTC.

The genes are TRBV25-1 and TRBJ1-1, with TRBD1 matching 8 bases. The CDR3 sequence is 13 residues long. V shed 8 bases and J 5 bases; nucleotides not matched to a gene: 7. CDR1 is MGHDK and CDR2 is SYGVNS in the germline V gene. The DNA for the CDR3 is TGTGCCAGCCAGCAGGGGGCGCAAACTGAAGCTTTCTTT. Protein: CASQQGAQTEAFF. Supplemented by reference TRBV25-1 and TRBJ1-1, the full variable domain reads EADIYQTPRYLVIGTGKKITLECSQTMGHDKMYWYQQDPGMELHLIHYSYGVNSTEKGDLSSESTVSRIRTEHFPLTLESARPSHTSQYLCASQQGAQTEAFFGQGTRLTVV.